The rows below give T cell receptor beta chains drawn from one sample of a study of blood T cell repertoires in COVID-19. Clones were read by immunoSEQ multiplex PCR, and TCRdb kept only the in-frame ones, dropping some. The table has about 410,000 clones, roughly 89% seen once. The sequencing input was PBMCs or T cells enriched from blood (not recorded which). These receptors originate from a woman between 25 and 40 years old who had recovered from COVID-19. Both conserved end residues are part of each CDR3. A clone size is listed for some rows: how often the clone was seen (once, few, many), or a class if it is expanded.

V: TRBV3-1/TRBV3-2
J: TRBJ2-1
length: 16
size: -
CDR3: CASSQETRGDYNEQFF

V: TRBV7-2
J: TRBJ2-3
length: 14
size: -
CDR3: CASSLVKSTDTQYF

V: TRBV9
J: TRBJ2-5
length: 15
size: -
CDR3: CASSVAVSGGETQYF

V: TRBV7-7
J: TRBJ2-2
length: 21
size: -
CDR3: CASSLGPKLPKTGTNTGELFF

V: TRBV28
J: TRBJ2-1
length: 16
size: -
CDR3: CASTYRSGVGISEQFF

V: TRBV6-5
J: TRBJ2-3
length: 15
size: -
CDR3: CASSYSGTDTDTQYF

V: TRBV6-5
J: TRBJ1-2
length: 13
size: -
CDR3: CASRLPGAYGYTF

V: TRBV7-9
J: TRBJ2-5
length: 15
size: -
CDR3: CASSRRQGLQETQYF

V: TRBV6-2/TRBV6-3
J: TRBJ2-1
length: 15
size: -
CDR3: CASSASGLAGLDKFF

V: TRBV7-8
J: TRBJ2-1
length: 15
size: once
CDR3: CASSTGTSGHNEQFF

V: TRBV30
J: TRBJ1-6
length: 16
size: -
CDR3: CAWSASPTGGYSPLHF